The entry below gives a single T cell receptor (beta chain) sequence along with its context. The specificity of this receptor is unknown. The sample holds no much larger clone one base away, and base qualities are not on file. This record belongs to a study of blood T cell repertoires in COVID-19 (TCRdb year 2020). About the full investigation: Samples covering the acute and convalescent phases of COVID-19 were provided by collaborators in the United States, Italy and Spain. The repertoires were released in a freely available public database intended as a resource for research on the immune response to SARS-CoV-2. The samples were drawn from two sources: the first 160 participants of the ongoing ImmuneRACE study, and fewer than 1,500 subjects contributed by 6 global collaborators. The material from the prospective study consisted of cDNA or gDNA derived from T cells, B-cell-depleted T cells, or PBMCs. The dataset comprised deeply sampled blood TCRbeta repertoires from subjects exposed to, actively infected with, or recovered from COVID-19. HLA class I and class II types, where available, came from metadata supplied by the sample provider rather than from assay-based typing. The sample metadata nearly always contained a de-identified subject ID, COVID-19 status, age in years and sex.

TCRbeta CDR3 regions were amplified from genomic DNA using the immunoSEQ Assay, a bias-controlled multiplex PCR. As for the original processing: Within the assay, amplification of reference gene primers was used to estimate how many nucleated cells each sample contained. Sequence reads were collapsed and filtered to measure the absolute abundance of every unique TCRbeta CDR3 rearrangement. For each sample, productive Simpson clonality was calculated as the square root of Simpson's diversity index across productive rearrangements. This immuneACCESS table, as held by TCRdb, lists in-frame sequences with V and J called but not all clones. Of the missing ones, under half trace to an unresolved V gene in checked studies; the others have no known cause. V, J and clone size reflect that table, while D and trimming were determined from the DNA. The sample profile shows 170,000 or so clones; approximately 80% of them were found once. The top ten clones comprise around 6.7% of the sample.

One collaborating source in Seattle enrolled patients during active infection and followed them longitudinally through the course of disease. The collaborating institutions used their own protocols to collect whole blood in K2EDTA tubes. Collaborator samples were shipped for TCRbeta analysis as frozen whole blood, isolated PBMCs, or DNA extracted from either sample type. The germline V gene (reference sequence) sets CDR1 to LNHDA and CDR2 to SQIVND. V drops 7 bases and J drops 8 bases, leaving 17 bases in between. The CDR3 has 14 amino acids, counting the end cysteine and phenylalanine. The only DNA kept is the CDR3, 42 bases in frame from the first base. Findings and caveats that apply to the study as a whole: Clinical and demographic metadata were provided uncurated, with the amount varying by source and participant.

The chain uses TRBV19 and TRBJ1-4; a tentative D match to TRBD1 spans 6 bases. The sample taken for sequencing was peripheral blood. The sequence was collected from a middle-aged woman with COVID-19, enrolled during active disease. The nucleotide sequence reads TGTGCCAGTACCTCGGACAGCCTTGGGGAAAAACTGTTTTTT. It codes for CASTSDSLGEKLFF.